The rows below give T cell receptor beta chains drawn from one sample of a study of T-cell reconstitution after alpha-beta-depleted transplantation in children. TCRdb redid the calling of the PCR reads with MiXCR, one entry per CDR3 protein. The sample has about 460,000 distinct CDR3 sequences; around an eighth are singletons. The material was PBMCs from the stem cell graft donor, obtained from the stem cell graft. The receptors come from a human donor who donated a stem cell graft to a child with combined immunodeficiency. Each CDR3 is given with its conserved first and last residue. A D gene is named only where the DNA matches it firmly. A row's size may be missing; if present it is once, few, many or a size class.

>-|TRBV15|16|TRBJ2-2|-
CATSSAGSSSSGELFF
TGTGCCACCAGCAGCGCCGGGTCTAGTTCGTCCGGGGAGCTGTTTTTT
>-|TRBV21-1|16|TRBJ2-1|-
CASSKASSASYNEQFF
TGTGCCAGCAGCAAAGCATCTAGCGCCTCCTACAATGAGCAGTTCTTC
>many|TRBV9|16|TRBJ2-3|TRBD2
CASSVDKLAGTDTQYF
TGTGCCAGCAGCGTAGACAAACTAGCGGGCACAGATACGCAGTATTTT
>-|TRBV3-1|16|TRBJ2-1|TRBD2
CASSQATSGRGNEQFF
TGTGCCAGCAGCCAAGCGACTAGCGGTCGCGGGAATGAGCAGTTCTTC
>few|TRBV2|13|TRBJ2-1|TRBD2
CASRREADGEQFF
TGTGCCAGCAGACGGGAGGCGGATGGTGAGCAGTTCTTC
>-|TRBV12-3/TRBV12-4|17|TRBJ2-3|TRBD2
CASSFRASGGATDTQYF
TGTGCCAGCAGTTTCAGGGCTAGCGGGGGGGCAACAGATACGCAGTATTTT
>few|TRBV5-1|14|TRBJ2-1|TRBD1
CASSTGQASNEQFF
TGCGCCAGCAGCACGGGACAGGCTTCGAATGAGCAGTTCTTC
>many|TRBV20-1|16|TRBJ2-3|TRBD2
CSARGQAGAVTDTQYF
TGCAGTGCTAGAGGGCAAGCGGGGGCCGTCACAGATACGCAGTATTTT
>few|TRBV11-2|14|TRBJ1-4|-
CASSSQIAPGKLFF
TGTGCCAGCAGCTCCCAGATCGCTCCCGGGAAACTGTTTTTT
>few|TRBV5-5|18|TRBJ2-7|TRBD1
CASSLVSMGQGKAYEQYF
TGTGCCAGCAGCTTGGTTTCTATGGGACAGGGGAAGGCCTACGAGCAGTACTTC
>many|TRBV5-1|15|TRBJ1-1|-
CACSSGGTLNTEAFF
TGCGCCTGTTCGTCGGGGGGAACCCTGAACACTGAAGCTTTCTTT
>-|TRBV7-9|15|TRBJ2-1|-
CASSSSVIDYNEQFF
TGTGCCAGCAGCAGCTCAGTGATAGACTACAATGAGCAGTTCTTC
>-|TRBV3-1|15|TRBJ2-3|TRBD2
CASSVYGGAPDTQYF
TGTGCCAGCAGCGTTTACGGGGGGGCCCCAGATACGCAGTATTTT
>-|TRBV9|17|TRBJ1-2|TRBD1
CASSADPIPRQGDGYTF
TGTGCCAGCAGCGCAGACCCTATCCCCAGACAGGGGGATGGCTACACCTTC
>-|TRBV12-3/TRBV12-4|17|TRBJ2-2|-
CASSLSVQATNTGEPFF
TGTGCCAGCAGTTTGTCCGTACAGGCAACGAACACCGGGGAGCCGTTTTTT
>few|TRBV12-3/TRBV12-4|14|TRBJ2-5|-
CASSLRGPQETQYF
TGTGCCAGCAGTTTACGGGGCCCGCAAGAGACCCAGTACTTC
>many|TRBV4-3|17|TRBJ2-1|TRBD2
CASSLGLAAVGANEQFF
TGCGCCAGCAGCCTCGGACTAGCGGCGGTAGGGGCCAATGAGCAGTTCTTC
>few|TRBV5-1|10|TRBJ2-5|-
CASRGKTQYF
TGCGCCAGCAGAGGGAAGACCCAGTACTTC
>many|TRBV19|14|TRBJ2-1|TRBD2
CASSNQRGYNEQFF
TGTGCCAGTAGTAACCAGCGGGGCTACAATGAGCAGTTCTTC
>many|TRBV5-6|18|TRBJ1-2|-
CASSLDPTEGGWNYGYTF
TGTGCCAGCAGCTTGGATCCAACCGAAGGGGGATGGAACTATGGCTACACCTTC
>few|TRBV30|13|TRBJ2-7|-
CAWSVGRGYEQYF
TGTGCCTGGAGTGTAGGGCGGGGCTACGAGCAGTACTTC
>-|TRBV7-2|17|TRBJ1-5|TRBD1
CASSLGRGQDRNQPQHF
TGTGCCAGCAGCTTAGGTAGGGGGCAGGATCGCAATCAGCCCCAGCATTTT
>many|TRBV6-2/TRBV6-3|14|TRBJ2-7|-
CASSYSRAIYEQYF
TGTGCCAGCAGTTACTCGAGGGCGATCTACGAGCAGTACTTC
>once|TRBV7-3|15|TRBJ2-5|TRBD1
CASSPGTGGAQTQYF
TGTGCCAGCAGCCCCGGGACAGGGGGCGCCCAGACCCAGTACTTC
>many|TRBV5-6|15|TRBJ2-2|-
CASSPIGGHTGELFF
TGTGCCAGCAGCCCCATTGGAGGGCACACCGGGGAGCTGTTTTTT
>many|TRBV6-6|13|TRBJ2-5|-
CASSPTALGTQYF
TGTGCCAGCAGTCCGACAGCCTTGGGGACCCAGTACTTC
>few|TRBV18|14|TRBJ2-7|-
CASSPSFETYEQYF
TGTGCCAGCTCACCCTCCTTCGAAACCTACGAGCAGTACTTC
>-|TRBV7-9|15|TRBJ2-2|-
CASSLVLRGTGELFF
TGTGCCAGCAGCTTAGTCTTGAGGGGAACCGGGGAGCTGTTTTTT
>few|TRBV6-2/TRBV6-3|15|TRBJ2-5|TRBD1
CASRITGGGKETQYF
TGTGCCAGCAGGATTACAGGGGGCGGAAAAGAGACCCAGTACTTC
>-|TRBV5-1|14|TRBJ2-1|-
CASSFLQAGNEQFF
TGCGCCAGCAGCTTTCTCCAGGCCGGTAATGAGCAGTTCTTC
>-|TRBV12-3/TRBV12-4|16|TRBJ2-7|-
CASSIGPAGETYEQYF
TGTGCCAGCAGTATCGGTCCCGCAGGGGAGACCTACGAGCAGTACTTC
>few|TRBV29-1|20|TRBJ2-1|TRBD2
CSVAQGERGDDWSSYNEQFF
TGCAGCGTTGCCCAGGGGGAGCGGGGGGATGATTGGTCCTCCTACAATGAGCAGTTCTTC
>few|TRBV29-1|13|TRBJ2-7|TRBD1
CSIGGTGTYEQYF
TGCAGCATCGGTGGGACAGGGACATACGAGCAGTACTTC
>few|TRBV4-3|16|TRBJ2-2|-
CASSQAGARDTGELFF
TGCGCCAGCAGCCAAGCGGGGGCCAGGGACACCGGGGAGCTGTTTTTT
>few|TRBV28|14|TRBJ1-1|-
CASSPRFENTEAFF
TGTGCCAGCAGTCCGCGCTTTGAGAACACTGAAGCTTTCTTT
>few|TRBV29-1|12|TRBJ2-7|-
CSVEGEGYEQYF
TGCAGCGTGGAGGGGGAGGGCTACGAGCAGTACTTC
>many|TRBV20-1|11|TRBJ2-1|-
CSAHSYNEQFF
TGCAGTGCTCATAGCTACAATGAGCAGTTCTTC
>few|TRBV15|15|TRBJ2-1|TRBD1
CATSRAGQGGDEQFF
TGTGCCACCAGCAGAGCCGGACAGGGGGGGGATGAGCAGTTCTTC
>many|TRBV4-2|14|TRBJ2-2|TRBD1
CASSQATGVLELFF
TGTGCCAGCAGCCAAGCGACAGGGGTATTGGAGCTGTTTTTT
>many|TRBV6-2/TRBV6-3|13|TRBJ2-1|-
CASSYPGSNEQFF
TGTGCCAGCAGTTACCCAGGGTCCAATGAGCAGTTCTTC
>-|TRBV7-2|17|TRBJ2-6|TRBD2
CASSTGLDYSGANVLTF
TGTGCCAGCAGCACCGGACTAGATTACTCTGGGGCCAACGTCCTGACTTTC
>-|TRBV6-2/TRBV6-3|15|TRBJ2-1|-
CASSYGALQYNEQFF
TGTGCCAGCAGTTACGGCGCGCTTCAGTACAATGAGCAGTTCTTC
>many|TRBV30|15|TRBJ2-1|TRBD2
CAWSRAGGYYNEQFF
TGTGCCTGGAGTCGAGCGGGGGGATATTACAATGAGCAGTTCTTC
>many|TRBV29-1|14|TRBJ1-5|-
CSVKDAGTDQPQHF
TGCAGCGTGAAGGATGCAGGGACGGATCAGCCCCAGCATTTT
>many|TRBV27|14|TRBJ2-7|-
CASSGAVPPYEQYF
TGTGCCAGCAGTGGGGCAGTTCCCCCTTACGAGCAGTACTTC
>-|TRBV5-4|14|TRBJ1-2|TRBD1
CASTVAGQAYGYTF
TGTGCCAGCACCGTTGCAGGACAGGCCTATGGCTACACCTTC
>few|TRBV29-1|14|TRBJ2-3|-
CSPVLQGPTDTQYF
TGCAGCCCCGTTCTACAGGGACCCACAGATACGCAGTATTTT
>-|TRBV28|12|TRBJ2-7|-
CATAEGGEEQYF
TGTGCCACCGCAGAGGGGGGTGAGGAGCAGTACTTC
>-|TRBV29-1|15|TRBJ2-5|TRBD2
CSVEVPGLVQETQYF
TGCAGCGTTGAAGTTCCGGGACTAGTCCAAGAGACCCAGTACTTC